The text below deals with one T cell receptor beta chain. As handled by the study authors: How many nucleated cells were present was estimated from reference gene primer amplification. Generated by immunoSEQ multiplex PCR, the TCRdb table keeps only in-frame clones and is missing some. For V, J and clone size, that table is used; D and trimming come from the DNA. The sample records about 280,000 clones, approximately 86% being singletons. The data derive from a study of blood T cell repertoires in COVID-19. Study in general: Researchers got acute and convalescent COVID-19 samples from the United States, Italy and Spain. The analysed material was cDNA or gDNA that came from T cells, B-cell-depleted T cells, or PBMCs.

The CDR3 totals 14 residues. Germline V gives CDR1 LNHDA, CDR2 SQIVND (reference sequence). Trimming cost V 4 bases and J 4 bases, with 13 bases left between them. The sample comprised peripheral blood. The chain recombines TRBV19 with TRBJ1-2; D is ambiguous. This TCR was sampled from a woman in her 30s who had recovered from COVID-19. The CDR3 coding sequence is TGTGCCAGTAGTACGGTGACTCATTCCTATGGCTACACCTTC. Residues: CASSTVTHSYGYTF.